The next 13 T cell receptor beta chains were all read from a single sample in a study of control samples from healthy donors and cancer patients. Sequencing was performed with immunoSEQ multiplex PCR; in TCRdb, only in-frame clones are kept and a portion is missing. This table holds around 80,000 clones, around 92% found once. The sample comprised blood. The source of these receptors is a man aged 50 or older in good health.

This chain connects TRBV11-2 to TRBJ2-1; 7 nucleotides align to TRBD1. This CDR3 has 15 residues. Germline V gene lookup returns CDR1 SGHAT and CDR2 FQNNGV. Trimming cost V 3 bases and J 4 bases; bases outside gene matches: 6. CDR3 coding DNA: TGTGCCAGCAGCTTGGGACAGACTAAGTACAATGAGCAGTTCTTC. The encoded protein is CASSLGQTKYNEQFF.

The rearrangement links TRBV4-3 to TRBJ2-1; TRBD2 aligns across 9 bases. After removal of 1 base from V and 2 bases from J, the junction contained 0 bases not matched to a gene. Germline V lookup: CDR1 LGHNA, CDR2 YSLEER. The CDR3 consists of 15 residues. The CDR3: CASSQVAGAYNEQFF. The CDR3 DNA is TGCGCCAGCAGCCAAGTAGCGGGGGCCTACAATGAGCAGTTCTTC.

This clone was observed a single time. The chain uses TRBV4-3 and TRBJ1-4, with a tentative D call TRBD1 (6 bases). CDR1 and CDR2 (germline): LGHNA, YSLEER. This CDR3 is built from 14 residues. V shed 3 bases and J shed 8 bases, with 13 bases lying between them. The CDR3 region is CASSQGQGSEKLFF. The CDR3 DNA follows: TGCGCCAGCAGCCAGGGCCAGGGGTCCGAAAAACTGTTTTTT.

The V and J genes are TRBV5-1 and TRBJ1-1; weak D call: TRBD1 (5 bases). The CDR3 runs to 13 residues. The germline CDR1 and CDR2 sequences are SGHRS and YFSETQ. Trimming removed 4 bases at V and 7 bases at J, with 14 bases between. As DNA, the CDR3 is TGCGCCAGCAGCGGGGGTTTGACAAGTGAAGCTTTCTTT. This encodes CASSGGLTSEAFF.

J is TRBJ1-1 and V is TRBV19; 7 nucleotides match TRBD1. Unmatched junction bases numbered 7, after V lost 5 bases and J lost 7 bases. The CDR3 sequence is 13 residues long. From germline, CDR1 is LNHDA and CDR2 SQIVND (reference sequence). This CDR3 is CASSPRGKVEAFF. CDR3 coding DNA: TGTGCCAGTAGTCCCAGGGGGAAGGTTGAAGCTTTCTTT.

The V call is TRBV5-1, the J call TRBJ2-3; 8 bases agree with TRBD1. J lost 3 bases, V lost 1 base, and 1 base had no gene match. There are 14 residues in the CDR3. Germline V gene lookup returns CDR1 SGHRS and CDR2 YFSETQ. The CDR3 DNA is TGCGCCAGCAGCTTGCGACAGGGGACAGATACGCAGTATTTT. Its translation is CASSLRQGTDTQYF.

The rearrangement links TRBV30 to TRBJ1-6, with D tentatively TRBD1 (5 bases). The CDR3 length is 15 residues. Trimming left V 1 base short and J 3 bases short, with 10 bases between. Germline V gene sequence: CDR1 GTSNPN, CDR2 SVGIG (reference sequence). CDR3 in amino acids: CAWSGDSLYNSPLHF. The CDR3 coding sequence is TGTGCCTGGAGTGGAGACAGCCTCTATAATTCACCCCTCCACTTT. The full variable domain, its missing parts supplied by reference TRBV30 and TRBJ1-6, is SQTIHQWPATLVQPVGSPLSLECTVEGTSNPNLYWYRQAAGRGLQLLFYSVGIGQISSEVPQNLSASRPQDRQFILSSKKLLLSDSGFYLCAWSGDSLYNSPLHFGNGTRLTVT.

The gene calls are TRBV30 and TRBJ1-1; D remains ambiguous. Germline V CDR1 and CDR2: GTSNPN, SVGIG (reference sequence). The CDR3 has 12 amino acids. The V end lost 2 bases, the J end lost 5 bases, and 9 bases lay between the germline ends. This CDR3 is CAWSPRRTEAFF. Written as DNA, the CDR3 is TGTGCCTGGAGTCCCCGAAGGACTGAAGCTTTCTTT.

The chain joins TRBV9 to TRBJ1-2, with unresolved D. Trimming removed 3 bases from V and 4 bases from J, with 13 bases in between. Germline CDR1 SGDLS, CDR2 YYNGEE. The CDR3 runs to 14 residues. The chain's CDR3 is CASSASTASYGYTF. As DNA, the CDR3 is TGTGCCAGCAGCGCATCAACAGCCTCCTATGGCTACACCTTC.

The chain is built from TRBV30 and TRBJ1-1; D unclear. Trimming removed 1 base at V and 0 bases at J, with 6 bases between. Germline loops: CDR1 GTSNPN, CDR2 SVGIG (reference sequence). This CDR3 has 13 amino acids. This chain's CDR3 is CAWSESMNTEAFF. For the CDR3, the DNA is TGTGCCTGGAGTGAATCAATGAACACTGAAGCTTTCTTT. The full variable domain, in which reference TRBV30 and TRBJ1-1 provide the parts outside the CDR3, is SQTIHQWPATLVQPVGSPLSLECTVEGTSNPNLYWYRQAAGRGLQLLFYSVGIGQISSEVPQNLSASRPQDRQFILSSKKLLLSDSGFYLCAWSESMNTEAFFGQGTRLTVV.

The rearrangement links TRBV5-6 to TRBJ2-2; 10 bases agree with TRBD1. This CDR3 contains 15 residues. CDR1 and CDR2 from the germline V gene are SGHDT and YYEEEE. Germline trimming cut 4 bases from V and 4 bases from J; bases unmatched to any gene: 4. The CDR3 protein is CASSRGQGSTGELFF. In DNA form, the CDR3 reads TGTGCCAGCAGCAGGGGACAGGGGAGCACCGGGGAGCTGTTTTTT. Full variable domain (missing parts from reference TRBV5-6 and TRBJ2-2): DAGVTQSPTHLIKTRGQQVTLRCSPKSGHDTVSWYQQALGQGPQFIFQYYEEEERQRGNFPDRFSGHQFPNYSSELNVNALLLGDSALYLCASSRGQGSTGELFFGEGSRLTVL.

V usage is TRBV18 and J usage is TRBJ2-7; D gene ambiguous. There are 12 residues in the CDR3. Germline lookup yields CDR1 KGHSH and CDR2 LQKENI. The DNA of the CDR3 is TGTGCGAGACCATGGGCCCCATACGAGCAGTACTTC. This sequence encodes CARPWAPYEQYF.

V gene TRBV6-2 or TRBV6-3 combines with J gene TRBJ2-2; 9 bases fit TRBD1. V was pared by 2 bases and J by 0 bases, with 1 base of the junction left unmatched. This CDR3 has 16 amino acids. From germline, CDR1 is MNHEY and CDR2 SVGEGT. The CDR3 spells CASSYRTGANTGELFF. For the CDR3, the DNA is TGTGCCAGCAGTTACAGGACAGGGGCGAACACCGGGGAGCTGTTTTTT.